This T cell receptor (beta chain) was captured in a study of blood T cell repertoires in COVID-19. The germline V gene has CDR1 SEHNR and CDR2 FQNEAQ (reference sequence). The CDR3 contains 14 residues. With 0 bases removed from V and 3 bases from J, the gap between germline ends came to 6 bases. This clone is a singleton in its sample. Only in-frame clones appear in the TCRdb table, and some are missing; sequencing was by immunoSEQ multiplex PCR. Of about 300,000 clones listed, about 81% are singletons. This clonotype was obtained from a human donor with COVID-19, enrolled during active disease. The donor label of this sample is uncertain. This chain links TRBV7-9 with TRBJ1-3, with D uncertain. The sequencing sample was made of peripheral blood. CDR3: CASSLARDGNTIYF. CDR3 nucleotides: TGTGCCAGCAGCTTAGCTCGCGATGGAAACACCATATATTTT.